A single sample gave rise to the 24 T cell receptor beta chains below, sequenced in a study of circulating CD8 cells and anti-PD-1 response in melanoma. The QIAseq Immune Repertoire TCR panel built the libraries from roughly 15 ng of total RNA. TCRdb reanalysed the reads using MiXCR and keeps one entry per CDR3 protein. Of about 420 distinct CDR3 sequences listed, about 6.6% are singletons. Live CD3+CD8+TCRalphabeta+ cells were sorted into four subsets by PD-1 and/or TIGIT. The source was CD8+ T cells from PBMCs, collected at baseline or after one month of anti-PD-1 therapy (not recorded which). Receptors were obtained from a human donor with melanoma.

This clonotype ranks as medium-sized. The chain employs TRBV19 and TRBJ1-3; D gene uncertain. The germline V gene has CDR1 LNHDA and CDR2 SQIVND (reference sequence). The CDR3 covers 17 residues. Between the trimmed V and J ends, which lost 2 bases and 0 bases, there was a span of 14 bases. The CDR3 DNA follows: TGTGCCAGTAGTATACTCCCCCCCCCTAGCTCTGGAAACACCATATATTTT. Translation: CASSILPPPSSGNTIYF. Full variable domain (missing parts from reference TRBV19 and TRBJ1-3): DGGITQSPKYLFRKEGQNVTLSCEQNLNHDAMYWYRQDPGQGLRLIYYSQIVNDFQKGDIAEGYSVSREKKESFPLTVTSAQKNPTAFYLCASSILPPPSSGNTIYFGEGSWLTVV.

By frequency in the sample, this clonotype is medium-sized (0.01 to 0.1%). The rearrangement joins TRBV5-6 to TRBJ2-7; TRBD1 agrees at 7 bases. Germline V gene sequence: CDR1 SGHDT, CDR2 YYEEEE. V dropped 1 base and J dropped 2; count of bases not matched to a gene: 3. The CDR3 covers 14 residues. The CDR3 is CASSLRDRPYEQYF. The CDR3 DNA follows: TGTGCCAGCAGCTTGAGGGACAGACCCTACGAGCAGTACTTC.

By share, this clonotype counts as large (0.1 to 1%). V gene TRBV9 combines with J gene TRBJ2-1; the D gene could be TRBD1 or TRBD2 (6 bases each). Germline V CDR1 and CDR2: SGDLS, YYNGEE. Trimming stripped 1 base from V and 8 bases from J, with 16 bases between. This CDR3 has 15 residues. Here the CDR3 reads CASSVWGALGDEQFF. The CDR3 DNA reads TGTGCCAGCAGCGTATGGGGGGCCCTTGGGGATGAGCAGTTCTTC.

In its sample, this clonotype is large (0.1 to 1%). The V call is TRBV7-6, the J call TRBJ2-5; D unresolved. Germline V gives CDR1 SGHVS, CDR2 FNYEAQ. The CDR3 length is 15 residues. V lost 1 base and J 3 bases, leaving 12 bases between the germline ends. The CDR3 protein is CASSLVAVGKETQYF. The DNA for the CDR3 is TGTGCCAGCAGCTTAGTAGCAGTTGGCAAAGAGACCCAGTACTTC.

In its sample, this clonotype is large. J is TRBJ1-2 and V is TRBV19; 9 bases are a match to TRBD1. Germline CDR1 LNHDA, CDR2 SQIVND (reference sequence). This CDR3 is built from 12 residues. V shed 7 bases and J 7 bases; nucleotides not matched to a gene: 4. The CDR3 is CASIRTGVGYTF. The CDR3 bases are TGTGCCAGTATAAGGACAGGGGTTGGCTACACCTTC.

This clonotype is medium-sized. The rearrangement joins TRBV28 to TRBJ2-7; D is undetermined. CDR3 length: 15 residues. Trimming left V 6 bases short and J 6 bases short, with 21 bases between. Germline V gives CDR1 MDHEN, CDR2 SYDVKM. The CDR3 DNA reads as TGTGCCAGCAGCTCAGGCCGTGCCGGGCGTACCGAGCAGTACTTC. Translated, it gives CASSSGRAGRTEQYF.

This clonotype rates as large (0.1 to 1%). The V gene is TRBV19, the J gene TRBJ2-3; D not certain. Between the trimmed V and J ends, which lost 3 bases and 1 base, there was a span of 5 bases. Germline-derived CDR1 and CDR2 are LNHDA and SQIVND (reference sequence). This CDR3 has 13 amino acids. CDR3 residues: CASSIWGTDTQYF. The CDR3, as DNA: TGTGCCAGTAGTATCTGGGGCACAGATACGCAGTATTTT.

V gene TRBV5-5 combines with J gene TRBJ1-2; TRBD1 agrees at 7 bases. CDR3 length: 16 amino acids. Trimming at V came to 4 bases and at J to 11 bases, leaving 20 bases not matched to a gene. In germline, CDR1 is SGHKS, CDR2 YYEKEE (reference sequence). The CDR3 protein is CASSAPWDSGLIGYTF. The CDR3 DNA follows: TGTGCCAGCAGCGCCCCATGGGACAGCGGGCTAATAGGGTACACCTTC.

Within the sample, this clonotype is medium-sized. The V and J genes are TRBV19 and TRBJ1-1; D might be TRBD1 (5 bases). Germline loops: CDR1 LNHDA, CDR2 SQIVND (reference sequence). V was shortened by 1 base and J by 5 bases, with 11 bases between the two germline ends. This CDR3 region has 14 residues. CDR3 sequence reads: CASSIGRDLTEAFF. The CDR3 bases are TGTGCCAGTAGTATAGGCAGGGATTTAACTGAAGCTTTCTTT.

This clonotype was seen more than once but under ten times. A much larger clone lies a single base off, so this may be a read error. The chain links TRBV28 to TRBJ2-7; TRBD1 matches at 8 bases. The trim removed 3 bases at V and 4 bases at J, leaving 11 bases unmatched. Germline loops: CDR1 MDHEN, CDR2 SYDVKM. The CDR3 extends over 16 amino acids. CDR3 DNA: TGTGCCAGCAGTTTGACCGGGGCAGGGGGCCTATACGAGCAGTACTTC. This sequence encodes CASSLTGAGGLYEQYF.

This clonotype is termed medium-sized (0.01 to 0.1%). This chain connects TRBV27 to TRBJ2-6; 10 positions match TRBD1. The CDR3 runs to 17 residues. The junction had 7 bases not matched to a gene; V was cut back by 5 bases and J by 3 bases. The germline gives CDR1 MNHEY, CDR2 SMNVEV (reference sequence). The CDR3 region is CASSPQTGGFGANVLTF. The CDR3 DNA follows: TGTGCCAGCAGTCCGCAGACAGGGGGCTTTGGGGCCAACGTCCTGACTTTC.

Relative to its sample, this clonotype is medium-sized. This chain joins TRBV19 and TRBJ2-7; the D call may be TRBD1 or TRBD2 (5 bases each). Deletions cut 3 bases from V and 3 bases from J, with 9 bases between. Germline values: CDR1 LNHDA, CDR2 SQIVND (reference sequence). The CDR3 is made up of 13 amino acids. This CDR3 is CASSIEGFYEQYF. Written as DNA, the CDR3 is TGTGCCAGTAGTATTGAGGGGTTCTACGAGCAGTACTTC.

This clonotype is medium-sized within its sample. V usage is TRBV7-2 and J usage is TRBJ2-7, with no clear D. This CDR3 comprises 13 residues. The germline V gene has CDR1 SGHTA and CDR2 FQGNSA. The ends were cut back, 3 bases at V and 7 bases at J, with 13 bases in the middle. CDR3 sequence reads: CASSFGVGWEQYF. The CDR3 nucleotides read TGTGCCAGCAGCTTTGGTGTGGGCTGGGAGCAGTACTTC.

By its share, this clonotype is large. This chain links TRBV29-1 with TRBJ1-2; no reliable D call. The V gene's germline CDR1 is SQVTM and CDR2 ANQGSEA. The length of the CDR3 is 14 residues. V was pared by 4 bases and J by 5 bases, with 17 bases between. In nucleotides, the CDR3 is TGCAGCGTTGCCCCGGGCGGGCGGGGATATGGCTACACCTTC. Protein product: CSVAPGGRGYGYTF. Full variable domain (rest looked up from reference TRBV29-1 and TRBJ1-2): SAVISQKPSRDICQRGTSLTIQCQVDSQVTMMFWYRQQPGQSLTLIATANQGSEATYESGFVIDKFPISRPNLTFSTLTVSNMSPEDSSIYLCSVAPGGRGYGYTFGSGTRLTVV.

Judged by abundance, this clonotype is medium-sized. The V and J genes are TRBV11-2 and TRBJ1-1, with a weak D call TRBD1 (5 bases). Trimming removed 5 bases at V and 1 base at J, with 8 bases between. This CDR3 contains 13 residues. Germline values: CDR1 SGHAT, CDR2 FQNNGV. The CDR3 DNA sequence: TGTGCCAGCAGCGATACAGGGAACACTGAAGCTTTCTTT. It yields the protein CASSDTGNTEAFF.

This clonotype is labeled as medium-sized. V and J are TRBV19 and TRBJ2-7; D unresolved. Looked up from germline, CDR1 is LNHDA and CDR2 is SQIVND (reference sequence). CDR3 length equals 13 residues. V was pared by 7 bases and J by 2 bases, with 12 bases between. Here the CDR3 DNA reads TGTGCCAGTACTTCCTCTGGCCCCTACGAGCAGTACTTC. It codes for CASTSSGPYEQYF.

This chain connects TRBV18 to TRBJ1-5; TRBD1 matches at 7 bases. Germline V CDR1 and CDR2: KGHSH, LQKENI. V was clipped by 1 base and J by 7 bases; unmatched bases: 16. The CDR3 is made up of 18 amino acids. CDR3 amino acids: CASSPHGISDRADQPQHF. CDR3 nucleotide sequence: TGTGCCAGCTCACCACACGGGATCTCTGACAGGGCCGACCAGCCCCAGCATTTT.

By frequency in the sample, this clonotype is medium-sized. The genes are TRBV2 and TRBJ2-2; TRBD1 agrees at 7 bases. Germline V gene lookup returns CDR1 SNHLY and CDR2 FYNNEI. This CDR3 has 17 residues. V dropped 3 bases and J dropped 4; count of bases not matched to a gene: 11. The CDR3 nucleotides are TGTGCCAGCAGTGACCCTACAGGGGAATTGGGCACCGGGGAGCTGTTTTTT. Protein product: CASSDPTGELGTGELFF.

By share, this clonotype counts as medium-sized. CDR3 nucleotide sequence: TGTGCCAGCAGCGCGGAGATGGAGCAGTACTTC. Amino acid sequence: CASSAEMEQYF. V and J are TRBV13 and TRBJ2-7; unclear D gene. This CDR3 has 11 residues. V gave up 5 bases and J gave up 7 bases, with 9 bases separating them. From germline, CDR1 is PRHDT and CDR2 FYEKMQ (reference sequence).

By sample share, this clonotype is medium-sized. The chain recombines TRBV19 with TRBJ1-6; D unclear. The germline V and J ends were trimmed by 7 bases and 4 bases, with 17 bases remaining between them. Germline V gene sequence: CDR1 LNHDA, CDR2 SQIVND (reference sequence). This CDR3 contains 16 residues. The CDR3 DNA reads TGTGCCAGTAAACCAAAGTTGACTCTTTATAATTCACCCCTCCACTTT. Protein: CASKPKLTLYNSPLHF. Full variable domain (remainder filled in from reference TRBV19 and TRBJ1-6): DGGITQSPKYLFRKEGQNVTLSCEQNLNHDAMYWYRQDPGQGLRLIYYSQIVNDFQKGDIAEGYSVSREKKESFPLTVTSAQKNPTAFYLCASKPKLTLYNSPLHFGNGTRLTVT.

Relative to its sample, this clonotype is medium-sized. The chain joins TRBV4-3 to TRBJ2-7; 9 bases line up with TRBD2. Germline trimming cut 6 bases from V and 0 bases from J; bases unmatched to any gene: 3. Germline V CDR1 and CDR2: LGHNA, YSLEER. This CDR3 region has 14 residues. The CDR3 region has the DNA TGCGCCAGCAGGCGGACTAGCGTCTCCTACGAGCAGTACTTC. Translating gives CASRRTSVSYEQYF.

Sample share makes this clonotype large. The chain is built from TRBV19 and TRBJ1-2; 9 nucleotides agree with TRBD1. The V gene end was trimmed by 7 bases and the J gene end by 2 bases; junction bases not matched to a gene: 11. CDR1 is LNHDA, CDR2 SQIVND, per germline (reference sequence). This CDR3 has 16 amino acids. Written as DNA, the CDR3 is TGTGCCAGTAATCGAGACGGACAGGGGATAAACTATGGCTACACCTTC. Translating gives CASNRDGQGINYGYTF.

The chain is built from TRBV29-1 and TRBJ2-3, with D maybe TRBD1 (5 bases). This CDR3 spans 10 amino acids. Looked up from germline, CDR1 is SQVTM and CDR2 is ANQGSEA. The CDR3 DNA is TGCAGTGCAGGGACAGATACGCAGTATTTT. Protein: CSAGTDTQYF.

Judged by abundance, this clonotype is medium-sized. The chain joins TRBV11-3 to TRBJ2-5, with 9 positions matching TRBD1. The J segment lost 5 bases and the V segment lost 4 bases, leaving 8 bases of the junction unmatched. CDR1 SGHNT and CDR2 YENEEA come from the germline V gene. This CDR3 spans 15 amino acids. The CDR3 nucleotides are TGTGCCAGCAGCTCCGGGACAGGGATTATGGAGACCCAGTACTTC. It yields the protein CASSSGTGIMETQYF. Filled out from reference TRBV11-3 and TRBJ2-5, the complete variable domain reads EAGVVQSPRYKIIEKKQPVAFWCNPISGHNTLYWYLQNLGQGPELLIRYENEEAVDDSQLPKDRFSAERLKGVDSTLKIQPAELGDSAVYLCASSSGTGIMETQYFGPGTRLLVL.